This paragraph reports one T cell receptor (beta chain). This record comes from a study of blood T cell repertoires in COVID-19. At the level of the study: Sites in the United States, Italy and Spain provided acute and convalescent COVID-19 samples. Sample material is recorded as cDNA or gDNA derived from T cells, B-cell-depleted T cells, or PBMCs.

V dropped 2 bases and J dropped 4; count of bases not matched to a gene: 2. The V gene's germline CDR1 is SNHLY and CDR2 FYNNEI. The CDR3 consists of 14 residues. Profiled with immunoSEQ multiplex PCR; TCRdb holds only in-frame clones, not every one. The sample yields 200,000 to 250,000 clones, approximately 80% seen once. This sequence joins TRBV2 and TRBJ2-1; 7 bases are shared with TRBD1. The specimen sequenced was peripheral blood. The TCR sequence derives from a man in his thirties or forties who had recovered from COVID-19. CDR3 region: CASSEYRGYNEQFF. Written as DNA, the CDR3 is TGTGCCAGCAGTGAATACAGGGGTTACAATGAGCAGTTCTTC.